A single sample is the source of the 17 T cell receptor beta chains below, sequenced in a study of cytomegalovirus exposure and HLA in healthy donors. Primers: 60 Vbeta forward and 13 Jbeta reverse. Some clones are missing from TCRdb's copy, which holds only in-frame ones; the method was immunoSEQ multiplex PCR. The sample holds about 60,000 clones; around three quarters are singletons and the top ten take approximately 19%. Sequencing was performed on PBMCs. The receptors originated from a woman aged 55 to 70 in good health and CMV-seropositive.

The chain recombines TRBV2 with TRBJ1-5; D is uncertain. The germline V gene has CDR1 SNHLY and CDR2 FYNNEI. Deletions cut 4 bases from V and 4 bases from J, with 14 bases between. This CDR3 is 15 amino acids long. The CDR3 is CASSVRWAGNQPQHF. Here the CDR3 DNA reads TGTGCCAGCAGTGTTCGGTGGGCAGGTAATCAGCCCCAGCATTTT.

This clone was found once. The chain is built from TRBV2 and TRBJ1-5, with D possibly being TRBD1 (6 bases). The CDR3 sequence is 15 residues long. Germline V lookup: CDR1 SNHLY, CDR2 FYNNEI. With 3 bases removed from V and 4 bases from J, the gap between germline ends came to 13 bases. CDR3 in amino acids: CASSEKGGSNQPQHF. CDR3 DNA: TGTGCCAGCAGTGAGAAGGGGGGGAGTAATCAGCCCCAGCATTTT.

This clone was observed once. The genes are TRBV6-4 and TRBJ2-1, with D possibly being TRBD2 (5 bases). The CDR3 consists of 20 residues. Between the trimmed V and J ends, which lost 3 bases and 5 bases, there was a span of 29 bases. The germline gives CDR1 MRHNA, CDR2 SNTAGT. This CDR3 is CASSDSGIGIAAESDNEQFF. The CDR3 nucleotides read TGTGCCAGCAGTGATTCCGGGATCGGAATCGCGGCCGAATCCGACAATGAGCAGTTCTTC.

The chain couples TRBV6-6 to TRBJ1-5; D ambiguous. With 6 bases removed from V and 1 base from J, the gap between germline ends came to 7 bases. This CDR3 is built from 13 residues. The germline V gene has CDR1 MNHNY and CDR2 SVGAGI (reference sequence). The CDR3 DNA reads as TGTGCCAGCAGACCAGGCAGCAATCAGCCCCAGCATTTT. Amino acid sequence: CASRPGSNQPQHF.

The V gene is TRBV4-1, the J gene TRBJ1-5; the D is unclear. The ends were cut back, 8 bases at V and 0 bases at J, with 26 bases in the middle. CDR3 size: 19 residues. The germline V gene encodes CDR1 MGHRA and CDR2 YSYEKL. The CDR3 DNA sequence: TGCGCCAGCCTCTCTGGGCAGAGATCGCACATCTATAGCAATCAGCCCCAGCATTTT. Its translation is CASLSGQRSHIYSNQPQHF.

The chain's CDR3 is CASSSTVSRGYTF. In nucleotides, the CDR3 is TGTGCCAGCAGCTCTACCGTGTCCAGGGGCTACACCTTC. J is TRBJ1-2 and V is TRBV7-2; D is uncertain. The germline CDR1 and CDR2 sequences are SGHTA and FQGNSA. This CDR3 has 13 amino acids. Trimming shortened V by 4 bases and J by 8 bases, and 14 bases separated the two germline ends.

This clone was observed a handful of times. The V and J genes are TRBV23-1 and TRBJ1-3, with 7 nucleotides matching TRBD1. TRBV23-1 has ORF status, its function being uncertain. The CDR3 runs 15 residues. V trimming: 3 bases; J trimming: 1 base; junction bases outside the gene matches: 3. CDR3 residues: CASSHSQGSGNTIYF. The CDR3 bases are TGCGCCAGCAGTCATTCACAGGGGTCTGGAAACACCATATATTTT.

The rearrangement joins TRBV5-1 to TRBJ2-6; no definite D call. The germline V and J ends were trimmed by 4 bases and 4 bases, with 12 bases remaining between them. CDR1 SGHRS and CDR2 YFSETQ come from the germline V gene. The length of the CDR3 is 15 residues. This CDR3 reads CASSPDTPGANVLTF. As DNA, the CDR3 is TGCGCCAGCAGCCCCGACACCCCCGGGGCCAACGTCCTGACTTTC.

This clone was observed a single time. The chain is built from TRBV6-6 and TRBJ1-1; no firm D call. Germline lookup yields CDR1 MNHNY and CDR2 SVGAGI (reference sequence). V lost 6 bases, J lost 5 bases, and 10 bases lay in between. The CDR3 is 12 amino acids. CDR3 region: CASREGWTEAFF. CDR3 in DNA: TGTGCCAGCAGGGAGGGTTGGACTGAAGCTTTCTTT.

The chain combines TRBV6-6 with TRBJ1-5; D might be TRBD1 (5 bases). Trimming removed 2 bases at V and 6 bases at J, with 8 bases between. Looked up from germline, CDR1 is MNHNY and CDR2 is SVGAGI (reference sequence). The CDR3 contains 13 residues. The CDR3 sequence: CASSYAQGQPQHF. Here the CDR3 DNA reads TGTGCCAGCAGTTACGCCCAGGGTCAGCCCCAGCATTTT.

The V gene is TRBV19, the J gene TRBJ2-7; tentative D call: TRBD2 (6 bases). Per germline, CDR1 LNHDA and CDR2 SQIVND (reference sequence). CDR3 length: 14 residues. V shed 6 bases and J shed 5 bases, with 17 bases lying between them. DNA for the CDR3: TGTGCCAGTAGCGCGTCCCCCGGGGGTAACGAGCAGTACTTC. It yields the protein CASSASPGGNEQYF.

The CDR3, as DNA: TGTGCCAGCAGGCGGTTAGATGATAACACTGAAGCTTTCTTT. This translates into CASRRLDDNTEAFF. The chain carries TRBV27 and TRBJ1-1, with D unclear. The V gene lost 6 bases and the J gene lost 2 bases, with 13 bases spanning the gap. Germline V gives CDR1 MNHEY, CDR2 SMNVEV (reference sequence). This CDR3 region has 14 residues.

The DNA of the CDR3 is TGTGCCAGCAGTTACGCTAGCGGGGTACGGGAGCAGTTCTTC. This encodes CASSYASGVREQFF. The gene calls are TRBV6-5 and TRBJ2-1, with 9 bases lining up with TRBD2. The germline gives CDR1 MNHEY, CDR2 SVGAGI. The CDR3 totals 14 residues. The V gene end was trimmed by 2 bases and the J gene end by 10 bases; junction bases not matched to a gene: 6.

This clone was detected a few times. The rearrangement joins TRBV6-5 to TRBJ2-7; 9 bases match TRBD1. Trimming cost V 6 bases and J 6 bases; bases outside gene matches: 9. Per the germline V gene, CDR1 is MNHEY and CDR2 is SVGAGI. CDR3 length: 14 amino acids. For the CDR3, the DNA is TGTGCCAGCAGCCCTCTGGGACAGGGTACCGAGCAGTACTTC. Translated: CASSPLGQGTEQYF.

The rearrangement uses TRBV6-1 and TRBJ2-7, with 12 bases fitting TRBD2. J lost 1 base, V lost 5 bases, and 3 bases had no gene match. This CDR3 spans 15 amino acids. Germline CDR1 is MNHNS and CDR2 is SASEGT. The CDR3 sequence: CASSPLAGGSYEQYF. The CDR3 coding sequence is TGTGCCAGCAGTCCACTAGCGGGGGGTTCCTACGAGCAGTACTTC.

This chain links TRBV18 with TRBJ2-7, with no clear D. The CDR3 is 15 amino acids. The V gene's germline CDR1 is KGHSH and CDR2 LQKENI. V was shortened by 0 bases and J by 0 bases, with 9 bases between the two germline ends. CDR3 in amino acids: CASSPPSRSSYEQYF. The CDR3 DNA sequence: TGTGCCAGCTCACCACCGTCCAGGTCCTCCTACGAGCAGTACTTC.

This clone appeared a single time. The chain employs TRBV7-6 and TRBJ1-5, with 7 bases lining up with TRBD1. The V gene end was trimmed by 5 bases and the J gene end by 2 bases; junction bases not matched to a gene: 3. The germline V gene has CDR1 SGHVS and CDR2 FNYEAQ. CDR3 length equals 14 residues. This chain's CDR3 is CASSAQGGNQPQHF. The CDR3 bases are TGTGCCAGCAGCGCGCAGGGGGGCAATCAGCCCCAGCATTTT.